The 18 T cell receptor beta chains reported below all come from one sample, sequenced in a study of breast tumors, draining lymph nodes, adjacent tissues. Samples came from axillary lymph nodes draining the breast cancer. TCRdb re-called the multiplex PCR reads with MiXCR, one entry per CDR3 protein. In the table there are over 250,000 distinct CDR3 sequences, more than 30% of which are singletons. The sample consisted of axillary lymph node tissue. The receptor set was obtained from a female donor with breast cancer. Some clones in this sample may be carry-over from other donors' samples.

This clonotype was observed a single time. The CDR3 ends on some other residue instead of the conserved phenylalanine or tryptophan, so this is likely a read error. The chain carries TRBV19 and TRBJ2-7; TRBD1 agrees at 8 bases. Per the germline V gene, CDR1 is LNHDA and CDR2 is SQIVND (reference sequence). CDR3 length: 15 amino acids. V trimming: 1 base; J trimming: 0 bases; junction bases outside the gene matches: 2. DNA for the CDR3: TGTGCCAGTAGTATAGGGACAGGGAGCTCCTACGAGCAGTACCTC. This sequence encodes CASSIGTGSSYEQYL.

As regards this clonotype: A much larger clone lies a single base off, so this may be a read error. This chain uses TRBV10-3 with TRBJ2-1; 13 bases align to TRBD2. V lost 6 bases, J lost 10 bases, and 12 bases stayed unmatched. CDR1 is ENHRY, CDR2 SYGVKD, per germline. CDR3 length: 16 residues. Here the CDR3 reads CAIRDRLAGGSGEQFF. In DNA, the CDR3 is TGTGCCATCAGGGACCGACTAGCGGGAGGATCGGGAGAGCAGTTCTTC.

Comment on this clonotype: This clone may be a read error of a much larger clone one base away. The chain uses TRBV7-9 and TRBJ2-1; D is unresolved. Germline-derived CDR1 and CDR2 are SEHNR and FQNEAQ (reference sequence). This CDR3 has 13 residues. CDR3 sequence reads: CASGFSTGNEQFF. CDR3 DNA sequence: TGTGCCAGCGGCTTCTCTACCGGCAATGAGCAGTTCTTC.

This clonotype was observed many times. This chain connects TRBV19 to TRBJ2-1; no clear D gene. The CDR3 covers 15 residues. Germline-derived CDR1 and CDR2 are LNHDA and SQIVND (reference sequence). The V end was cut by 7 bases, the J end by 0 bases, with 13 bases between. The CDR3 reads CASTDSADSYNEQFF. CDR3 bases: TGTGCCAGTACCGATTCCGCAGACTCCTACAATGAGCAGTTCTTC.

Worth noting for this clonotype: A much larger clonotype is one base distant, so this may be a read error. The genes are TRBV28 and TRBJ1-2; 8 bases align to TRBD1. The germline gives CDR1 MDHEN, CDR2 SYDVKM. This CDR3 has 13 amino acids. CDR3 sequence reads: CASSSSDRVGYAF. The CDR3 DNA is TGTGCCAGCAGTTCCTCGGACAGGGTGGGCTACGCCTTC.

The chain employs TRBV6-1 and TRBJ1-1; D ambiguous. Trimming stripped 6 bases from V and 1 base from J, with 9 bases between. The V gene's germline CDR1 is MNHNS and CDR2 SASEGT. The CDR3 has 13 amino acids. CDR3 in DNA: TGTGCCAGCAGGGAGACCCCGAACACTGAAGCTTTCTTT. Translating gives CASRETPNTEAFF.

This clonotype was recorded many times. CDR3 in amino acids: CASINGVSVFESGEQFF. As DNA, the CDR3 is TGTGCCAGCATCAACGGCGTTAGCGTGTTCGAATCCGGTGAGCAGTTCTTC. This chain joins TRBV11-2 and TRBJ2-1, with a possible D match to TRBD2 (5 bases). V lost 7 bases and J lost 9, with 28 bases in between. Germline V gives CDR1 SGHAT, CDR2 FQNNGV. The CDR3 runs to 17 residues.

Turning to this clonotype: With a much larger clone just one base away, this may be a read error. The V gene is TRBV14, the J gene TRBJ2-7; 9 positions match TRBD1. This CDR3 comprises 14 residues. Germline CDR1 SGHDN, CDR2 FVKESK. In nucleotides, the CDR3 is TGTGCCAGCAGCCGGACAGGGGAGGCCTACGAGCAGTGCTTC. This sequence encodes CASSRTGEAYEQCF.

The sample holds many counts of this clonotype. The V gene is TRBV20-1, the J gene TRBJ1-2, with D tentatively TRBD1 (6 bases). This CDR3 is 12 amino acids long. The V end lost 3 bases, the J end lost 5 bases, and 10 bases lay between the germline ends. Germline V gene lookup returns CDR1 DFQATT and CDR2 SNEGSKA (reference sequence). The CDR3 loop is CSASSGAYGYTF. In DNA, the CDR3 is TGCAGTGCTAGCTCGGGGGCGTATGGCTACACCTTC.

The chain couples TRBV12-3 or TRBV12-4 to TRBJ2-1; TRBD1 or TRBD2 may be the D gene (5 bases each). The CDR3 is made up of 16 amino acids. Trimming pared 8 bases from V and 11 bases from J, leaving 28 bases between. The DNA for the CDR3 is TGTGCCAGCGGGGGTTCCGGATCTTCGACCCGAACCAAGCAGTTCTTC. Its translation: CASGGSGSSTRTKQFF.

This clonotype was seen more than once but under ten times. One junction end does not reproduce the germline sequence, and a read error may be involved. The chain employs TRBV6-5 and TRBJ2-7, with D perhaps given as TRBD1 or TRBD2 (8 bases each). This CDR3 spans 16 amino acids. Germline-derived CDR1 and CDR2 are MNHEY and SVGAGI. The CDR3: CASSHSFGRGQDEQYF. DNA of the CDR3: TGTGCCAGCAGTCACTCGTTCGGGAGGGGACAGGACGAGCAGTACTTC.

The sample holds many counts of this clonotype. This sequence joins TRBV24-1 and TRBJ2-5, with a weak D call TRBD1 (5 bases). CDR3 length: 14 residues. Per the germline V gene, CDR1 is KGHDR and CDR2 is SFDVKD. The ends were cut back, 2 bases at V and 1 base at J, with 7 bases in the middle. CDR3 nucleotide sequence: TGTGCCACCAGTGATTGGGGCAGCCAAGAGACCCAGTACTTC. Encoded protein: CATSDWGSQETQYF.

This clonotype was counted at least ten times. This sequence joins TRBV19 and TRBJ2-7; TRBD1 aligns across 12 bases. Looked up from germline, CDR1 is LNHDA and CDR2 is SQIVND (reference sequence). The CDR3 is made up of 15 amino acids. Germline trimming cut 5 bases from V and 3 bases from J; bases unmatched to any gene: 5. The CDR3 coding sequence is TGTGCCAGTAGTGCCGGGACAGGGGGCTTCTACGAGCAGTACTTC. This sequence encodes CASSAGTGGFYEQYF. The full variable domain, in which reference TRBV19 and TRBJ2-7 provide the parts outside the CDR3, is DGGITQSPKYLFRKEGQNVTLSCEQNLNHDAMYWYRQDPGQGLRLIYYSQIVNDFQKGDIAEGYSVSREKKESFPLTVTSAQKNPTAFYLCASSAGTGGFYEQYFGPGTRLTVT.

CDR3 in amino acids: CASSPRQGRGETQYF. The CDR3 bases are TGTGCCAGCTCACCCCGGCAGGGAAGGGGAGAGACCCAGTACTTC. The chain couples TRBV6-5 to TRBJ2-5; tentatively, D is TRBD1 (5 bases). The CDR3 extends over 15 amino acids. Germline CDR1 reads MNHEY; CDR2 reads SVGAGI. V was trimmed by 8 bases and J by 4 bases, leaving 20 bases between them.

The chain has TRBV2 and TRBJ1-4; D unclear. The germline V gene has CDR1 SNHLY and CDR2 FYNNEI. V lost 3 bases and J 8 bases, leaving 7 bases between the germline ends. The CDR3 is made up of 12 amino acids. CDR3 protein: CASSDWTEKLFF. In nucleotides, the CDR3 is TGTGCCAGCAGTGACTGGACGGAAAAACTGTTTTTT. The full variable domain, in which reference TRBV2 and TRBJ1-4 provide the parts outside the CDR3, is EPEVTQTPSHQVTQMGQEVILRCVPISNHLYFYWYRQILGQKVEFLVSFYNNEISEKSEIFDDQFSVERPDGSNFTLKIRSTKLEDSAMYFCASSDWTEKLFFGSGTQLSVL.

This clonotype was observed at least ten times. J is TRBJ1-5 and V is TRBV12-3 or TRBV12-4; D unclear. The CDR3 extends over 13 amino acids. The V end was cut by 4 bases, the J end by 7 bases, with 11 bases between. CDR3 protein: CASSYGEGQPQHF. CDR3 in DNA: TGTGCCAGCAGTTATGGGGAAGGACAGCCCCAGCATTTT.

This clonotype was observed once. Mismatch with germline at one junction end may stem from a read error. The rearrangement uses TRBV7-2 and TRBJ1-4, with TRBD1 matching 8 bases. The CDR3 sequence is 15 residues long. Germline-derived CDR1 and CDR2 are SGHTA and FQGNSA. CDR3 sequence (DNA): TGTGCCAGCAGCCCAGGGGGCTCAGATAATGGAAAACTGTTTTTT. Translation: CASSPGGSDNGKLFF. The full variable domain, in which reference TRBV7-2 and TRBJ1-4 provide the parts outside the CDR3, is GAGVSQSPSNKVTEKGKDVELRCDPISGHTALYWYRQSLGQGLEFLIYFQGNSAPDKSGLPSDRFSAERTGGSVSTLTIQRTQQEDSAVYLCASSPGGSDNGKLFFGSGTQLSVL.

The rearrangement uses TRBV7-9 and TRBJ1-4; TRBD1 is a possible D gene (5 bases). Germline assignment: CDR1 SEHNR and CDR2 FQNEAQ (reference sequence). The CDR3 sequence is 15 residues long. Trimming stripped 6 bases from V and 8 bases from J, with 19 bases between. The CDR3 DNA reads TGTGCCAGCAGTCCCGGGACGAAGAGAGGGGAAAAACTGTTTTTT. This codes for CASSPGTKRGEKLFF.